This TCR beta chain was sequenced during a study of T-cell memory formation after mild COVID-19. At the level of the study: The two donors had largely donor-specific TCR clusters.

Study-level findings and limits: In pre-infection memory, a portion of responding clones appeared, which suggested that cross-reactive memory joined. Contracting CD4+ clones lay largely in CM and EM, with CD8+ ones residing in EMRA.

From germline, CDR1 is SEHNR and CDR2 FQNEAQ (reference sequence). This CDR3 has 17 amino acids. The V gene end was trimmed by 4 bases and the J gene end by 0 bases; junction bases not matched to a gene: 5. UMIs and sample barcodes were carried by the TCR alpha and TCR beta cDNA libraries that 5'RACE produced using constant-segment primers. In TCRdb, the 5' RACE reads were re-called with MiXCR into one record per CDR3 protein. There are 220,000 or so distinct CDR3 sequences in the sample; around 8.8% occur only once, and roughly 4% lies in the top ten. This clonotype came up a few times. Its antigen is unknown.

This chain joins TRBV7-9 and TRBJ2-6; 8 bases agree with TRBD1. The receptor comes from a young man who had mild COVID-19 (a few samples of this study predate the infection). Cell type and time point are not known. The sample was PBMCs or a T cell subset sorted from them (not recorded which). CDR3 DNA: TGTGCCAGCAGCTCCGGACAGGGAAACTCTGGGGCCAACGTCCTGACTTTC. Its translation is CASSSGQGNSGANVLTF.